Listed below are T cell receptor beta chains from one sample, sequenced in a study of blood T cells in healthy people across ages. MiXCR, run by TCRdb on the 5' RACE reads, gives a single entry per CDR3 protein. The sample has under 850,000 distinct CDR3 sequences, roughly 40% seen once. Sequencing was done on a sample of blood. These receptors all stem from a man between 18 and 35 years old in good health. The conserved cysteine and the conserved F or W are not part of the CDR3 here. A D gene is named only where the DNA matches it firmly.

TRBD1	TRBV10-3	TRBJ1-1	ATSGTGRIGTEAF
NA	TRBV27	TRBJ2-5	ASSFRNQETQY
NA	TRBV19	TRBJ2-5	ASSHWTVKETQY
NA	TRBV7-9	TRBJ2-7	ASSLVAGPSYEQY
TRBD2	TRBV20-1	TRBJ2-7	SATKAGSSYEQY
NA	TRBV20-1	TRBJ2-5	SASLPGGHGTWEQY
NA	TRBV6-1	TRBJ2-2	ASRIRDTGELF
NA	TRBV20-1	TRBJ2-7	SAPWGEEYEQY
TRBD2	TRBV5-1	TRBJ2-5	ASSYLAGADNEQY
NA	TRBV12-3/TRBV12-4	TRBJ1-6	ASSFRSGYNSPLH
NA	TRBV12-3/TRBV12-4	TRBJ1-1	ASRPIMNTEAF
TRBD2	TRBV4-3	TRBJ2-1	ASSQDTSGTNNEQF
NA	TRBV4-3	TRBJ1-1	ASSQDLESTEAF
NA	TRBV5-5	TRBJ1-5	ASSLAVSDNQPQH
NA	TRBV12-3/TRBV12-4	TRBJ2-1	ASSLVGLSSYNEQF
NA	TRBV20-1	TRBJ1-2	SARDGQADYGYT
NA	TRBV5-5	TRBJ2-1	ASRRDGGLALPTYNEQF
NA	TRBV28	TRBJ2-1	ASSPRGGGSTHNEQF
NA	TRBV19	TRBJ1-1	ASTGAGVLAEAF
NA	TRBV6-8	TRBJ2-5	ASNEPPTDSEQY
TRBD2	TRBV4-3	TRBJ2-7	ASTPGTSGVNNEQY
NA	TRBV2	NA	ASTFEQHGNEQY
TRBD1	TRBV9	TRBJ2-7	ASSVDLGTGFYEQY
TRBD2	TRBV12-3/TRBV12-4	TRBJ2-1	ASSSTSGVSYNEQF
TRBD1	TRBV7-9	TRBJ2-5	ASSPGTGEMAQY
TRBD1	TRBV9	TRBJ2-5	ASSVGQGYTYNEQY
NA	TRBV6-5	TRBJ1-2	ASKGQRAVGYT
NA	TRBV2	NA	ASRSTGDIQY
NA	TRBV6-5	TRBJ2-1	ASSYSIGRPRF
NA	TRBV20-1	TRBJ1-2	SARDPAGGSYDYT
TRBD2	TRBV20-1	TRBJ2-3	SARGGLAGSTDTQY
TRBD2	TRBV5-1	TRBJ2-1	ASSPELAGNNEQF
NA	TRBV7-9	TRBJ1-1	ASSSAGTNTEAF
TRBD1	TRBV12-3/TRBV12-4	TRBJ1-1	ASSPDVDRVIAEAF